This T cell receptor (beta chain) comes out of a study of CD8 T cells in Susac syndrome. RNA amounts of roughly 0.45 to 1 ug underwent reverse transcription with random hexamers. Coverage of TCR beta CDR3 amplification by immunoSEQ multiplex PCR extended to 54 Vbeta and 13 Jbeta. One entry per CDR3 protein results from TCRdb running MiXCR on the immunoSEQ multiplex PCR reads. This table holds 150,000 to 200,000 distinct CDR3 sequences, less than 95% found once. V was trimmed by 2 bases and J by 8 bases, leaving 12 bases between them. The CDR3 is 13 amino acids. In germline, CDR1 is SEHNR, CDR2 FQNEAQ (reference sequence). Sequencing targeted TCR beta in T cells from blood (CD8+ and CD4+). The patients who served as multiple sclerosis controls were treatment-naive and had stable or active relapsing-remitting disease that fulfilled the revised McDonald criteria.

V gene TRBV7-9 combines with J gene TRBJ1-1; the D gene is possibly TRBD1 (5 bases). This sequence originates from a human donor with multiple sclerosis. The specimen sequenced was CD4+ T cells from PBMCs. The CDR3 here is CASSLNSRGEAFF. The CDR3 bases are TGTGCCAGCAGCTTAAATTCCCGGGGGGAAGCTTTCTTT.